This T cell receptor (beta chain) was obtained from a study of chemoradiotherapy in HPV16-positive cancers. Generated by immunoSEQ multiplex PCR, the TCRdb table keeps only in-frame clones and is missing some. The table lists 2,500 to 3,000 clones, more than 70% of them singletons. Germline values: CDR1 LGHNA, CDR2 YSLEER. The CDR3 is 15 residues long. Between the trimmed V and J ends, which lost 5 bases and 4 bases, there was a span of 18 bases. Study conclusions and caveats: Only a couple of HPV16-positive patients supplied the functional HPV-specificity definition. For HPV16-positive patients, expanding HPV-responsive T cells associated with longer recurrence-free survival. Non-HPV-specific T cells did not expand in tumors during treatment, whereas candidate HPV-specific clones and E7-related motifs did.

Points on this clone: The antigen remains unidentified.

Samples were taken several times over chemoradiotherapy. This TCR derives from a human donor with HPV-associated anogenital cancer. The chain recombines TRBV4-3 with TRBJ2-7, with D perhaps TRBD1 or TRBD2 (5 bases each). This material consisted of tumor tissue, taken from a patient who underwent chemoradiotherapy. CDR3 nucleotides: TGCGCCAGCAGCTCAGGGCTTGGAGGAGGATACGAGCAGTACTTC. Translating gives CASSSGLGGGYEQYF.